This paragraph covers one TCR beta chain sequence. The antigen is not known. From germline, CDR1 is WSHSY and CDR2 SAAADI. Trimming cost V 2 bases and J 5 bases, with 11 bases left between them. The CDR3 sequence is 14 residues long. These data are taken from a study of T cell responses to AZD1222 COVID-19 vaccine. General observations from the study: Reportedly, nearly half the spike-specific TCRs target unmutated variant regions. Vaccine-associated CD4 TCRs spanned spike, dominant at 160-218 and 743-854.

Assay used: immunoSEQ multiplex PCR; TCRdb lists only in-frame clones, some missing. Of approximately 150,000 clones listed, 90% are singletons. The material sequenced was peripheral blood, taken 28 days after the second AZD1222 dose. The chain employs TRBV10-2 and TRBJ2-3; no definite D call. The sequence derives from an adult who received the AZD1222 COVID-19 vaccine. The CDR3 loop is CASSEAIRGDTQYF. The CDR3, as DNA: TGCGCCAGCAGTGAGGCGATACGAGGAGATACGCAGTATTTT.